Listed below are T cell receptor beta chains from one sample, sequenced in a study of regulatory T cells in long-lasting Graves disease. Each CDR3 protein gets one entry after TCRdb re-called the multiplex PCR reads with MiXCR. Among 400,000 to 450,000 distinct CDR3 sequences listed, under 15% were seen once. These same data were also listed under a study on T cells in Graves' hyperthyroidism and ophthalmopathy.

The sequenced sample was peripheral blood mononuclear cells (PBMCs), obtained at new diagnosis, from a patient treated with antithyroid drugs. Receptors were obtained from a woman aged 30 to 39 with Graves disease. Each CDR3 is given with its conserved first and last residue. A D gene is named only where the DNA matches it firmly. The size entry is marked missing in some rows and otherwise reads once, few, many or a size class.

size: once; D: .; J: TRBJ2-7; V: TRBV2; DNA: TGTGCCAGCACTGAGATGGTTTGCTACGAGCAGTACTTC; CDR3: CASTEMVCYEQYF
size: few; D: .; J: TRBJ2-5; V: TRBV5-1; DNA: TGCGCCAGCAGCTTGAAGGGTGAGAGCGAGACCCAGTACTTC; CDR3: CASSLKGESETQYF
size: many; D: .; J: TRBJ2-5; V: TRBV7-8; DNA: TGTGCCAGCAGACAGACAGGCTCCCAAGAGACCCAGTACTTC; CDR3: CASRQTGSQETQYF
size: many; D: TRBD2; J: TRBJ2-1; V: TRBV11-2; DNA: TGTGCCAGCAGCCAAGGACTAGCGTACTATGAGCAGTTCTTC; CDR3: CASSQGLAYYEQFF
size: many; D: .; J: TRBJ1-5; V: TRBV2; DNA: TGTGCCAGTGGGACGGACCTTAGCAATCAGCCCCAGCATTTT; CDR3: CASGTDLSNQPQHF
size: many; D: .; J: TRBJ1-1; V: TRBV11-2; DNA: TGTGCCAGCAGCTTCAGGGAGACCGTGAACACTGAAGCTTTCTTT; CDR3: CASSFRETVNTEAFF
size: .; D: .; J: TRBJ2-2; V: TRBV6-1; DNA: TGTGCCATCCACAGGGAAGGGGCCGGGGAGCTGTTTTTT; CDR3: CAIHREGAGELFF
size: few; D: TRBD2; J: TRBJ2-2; V: TRBV5-1; DNA: TGCGCCAGCACAGCGGGAGTGGACACCGGGGAGCTGTTTTTT; CDR3: CASTAGVDTGELFF
size: .; D: TRBD2; J: TRBJ2-1; V: TRBV11-2; DNA: TGTGCCAGCAGCGGGGGGAGCGGGAGGGGGTACAATGAGCAGTTCTTC; CDR3: CASSGGSGRGYNEQFF
size: few; D: TRBD2; J: TRBJ2-6; V: TRBV3-1; DNA: TGTGCCAGCAGCATACAGGTGGGAGCGGGAGGGGCCAACGTCCTGACTTTC; CDR3: CASSIQVGAGGANVLTF
size: few; D: TRBD1; J: TRBJ1-5; V: TRBV7-8; DNA: TGTGCCAGCAGCCAGACTGAGAGGGGGCCAAATCAGCCCCAGCATTTT; CDR3: CASSQTERGPNQPQHF
size: few; D: TRBD1; J: TRBJ1-4; V: TRBV5-5; DNA: TGTGCCAGCAGCCGGGGACAGGGGGCAACTAATGAAAAACTGTTTTTT; CDR3: CASSRGQGATNEKLFF
size: once; D: .; J: TRBJ1-3; V: TRBV5-1; DNA: TGCGCCAGCAGTTCCGACGGATCCTCTGGAAACACCATATATTTT; CDR3: CASSSDGSSGNTIYF
size: many; D: .; J: TRBJ2-5; V: TRBV6-2/TRBV6-3; DNA: TGTGCCAGCAGTTCCGGGTTCCAAGAGACCCAGTACTTC; CDR3: CASSSGFQETQYF
size: few; D: .; J: TRBJ1-6; V: TRBV3-1; DNA: TGTGCCAGCAGCCAAGATCTTCGAGCCGCGAATAATTCACCCCTCCACTTT; CDR3: CASSQDLRAANNSPLHF
size: many; D: .; J: TRBJ2-7; V: TRBV28; DNA: TGTGCCAGCAGTACCGGCTACGAGCAGTACTTC; CDR3: CASSTGYEQYF
size: many; D: .; J: TRBJ2-7; V: TRBV28; DNA: TGTGCCAGCAGTTCCCCTCGAAGGGATCGACGGGAGCAGTACTTC; CDR3: CASSSPRRDRREQYF
size: .; D: .; J: TRBJ1-4; V: TRBV7-6; DNA: TGTGCCAGCAGCTTGGGGAGTAATGAAAAGCTGTTTTTT; CDR3: CASSLGSNEKLFF